Listed here are 24 T cell receptor beta chains from one sample, sequenced in a study of shared clonotypes between healthy human individuals. Libraries were prepared by immunoSEQ multiplex PCR; TCRdb keeps only in-frame clonotypes and omits some of them. The sample consists of approximately 2.3 million clones, 80% to 95% of them appearing once. The specimen sequenced was naive CD4+ T cells from PBMCs. Subset of the sample: CD45RA+ positively selected. These receptors were obtained from a man between 18 and 35 years old in good health. Some clones in this sample may be carry-over from other donors' samples.

This rearrangement joins TRBV6-1 to TRBJ2-1; the match to TRBD1 covers 7 bases. This CDR3 contains 15 residues. V lost 5 bases and J lost 0; bases outside the gene matches: 4. Germline V lookup: CDR1 MNHNS, CDR2 SASEGT. CDR3: CASSLTGSSYNEQFF. The DNA of the CDR3 is TGTGCCAGCAGTCTGACAGGGTCCTCCTACAATGAGCAGTTCTTC.

This clone occurred many times. The sample has other DNA sequences that encode this CDR3 too. The rearrangement links TRBV18 to TRBJ2-3; no definite D call. Trimming removed 0 bases from V and 0 bases from J, with 1 base in between. Per germline, CDR1 KGHSH and CDR2 LQKENI. The CDR3 is made up of 13 amino acids. The CDR3 here is CASSPPSTDTQYF. The DNA of the CDR3 is TGTGCCAGCTCACCACCTAGCACAGATACGCAGTATTTT.

V usage is TRBV18 and J usage is TRBJ2-1; possible D gene TRBD1, 5 bases. In germline, CDR1 is KGHSH, CDR2 LQKENI. The CDR3 consists of 15 residues. V lost 1 base and J 1 base, leaving 8 bases between the germline ends. Here the CDR3 reads CASSPQAGSYNEQFF. Written as DNA, the CDR3 is TGTGCCAGCTCACCACAGGCAGGGTCCTACAATGAGCAGTTCTTC.

The chain joins TRBV15 to TRBJ1-1; 8 nucleotides agree with TRBD1. Germline V gene lookup returns CDR1 LNHNV and CDR2 YYDKDF (reference sequence). This CDR3 contains 14 residues. Trimming at V came to 3 bases and at J to 6 bases, leaving 6 bases not matched to a gene. The DNA of the CDR3 is TGTGCCACCAGCAGGACAGGGGATCTCGCTGAAGCTTTCTTT. Its protein product is CATSRTGDLAEAFF.

The chain joins TRBV4-2 to TRBJ1-4; weak D call: TRBD1 (5 bases). The CDR3 is 14 residues long. V lost 0 bases and J 12 bases, leaving 14 bases between the germline ends. Germline loops: CDR1 LGHNA, CDR2 YNFKEQ. CDR3: CASSQDLRGLELFF. The CDR3 DNA reads as TGTGCCAGCAGCCAAGACCTGCGGGGGTTAGAACTGTTTTTT.

This clone was recorded only once. The chain carries TRBV5-4 and TRBJ2-5; 10 bases agree with TRBD2. CDR3 length: 14 amino acids. The germline V gene encodes CDR1 SGHNT and CDR2 YYREEE (reference sequence). The V and J ends lost 7 bases and 0 bases, in that order; junction bases with no gene match: 3. CDR3 sequence reads: CASATSGYQETQYF. The CDR3 nucleotides read TGTGCCAGCGCGACTAGCGGGTACCAAGAGACCCAGTACTTC.

This sequence joins TRBV28 and TRBJ2-4, with D possibly matching TRBD1 (6 bases). Trimming removed 6 bases from V and 0 bases from J, with 9 bases in between. The CDR3 extends over 14 amino acids. Per the germline V gene, CDR1 is MDHEN and CDR2 is SYDVKM. CDR3: CASRYRVAKNIQYF. The DNA for the CDR3 is TGTGCCAGCAGGTACAGGGTAGCCAAAAACATTCAGTACTTC.

This chain connects TRBV28 to TRBJ2-2, with TRBD1 matching 7 bases. V lost 4 bases, J lost 1 base, and 3 bases stayed unmatched. This CDR3 is 15 amino acids long. Looked up from germline, CDR1 is MDHEN and CDR2 is SYDVKM. The CDR3 DNA is TGTGCCAGCAGTTCCTGGGACAGGAACACCGGGGAGCTGTTTTTT. It specifies CASSSWDRNTGELFF.

J is TRBJ2-3 and V is TRBV7-2; D is perhaps TRBD1 (5 bases). The V end lost 5 bases, the J end lost 0 bases, and 12 bases lay between the germline ends. This CDR3 region has 15 residues. CDR1 is SGHTA, CDR2 FQGNSA, per germline. The CDR3 DNA reads TGTGCCAGCAGCCCAAGACAGACTAGCACAGATACGCAGTATTTT. Amino acid sequence: CASSPRQTSTDTQYF.

The gene calls are TRBV19 and TRBJ2-4, with 7 bases aligning to TRBD1. Germline V gene lookup returns CDR1 LNHDA and CDR2 SQIVND (reference sequence). J was trimmed by 4 bases and V by 6 bases; bases with no gene match: 9. This CDR3 has 15 amino acids. CDR3 residues: CASRNRETGKNIQYF. The CDR3 DNA reads TGTGCCAGTAGAAATAGGGAGACAGGGAAAAACATTCAGTACTTC.

Turning to this clone: The sample has other DNA sequences that encode this CDR3 too. The chain carries TRBV18 and TRBJ2-2; the D gene is possibly TRBD1 (6 bases). The V and J ends lost 3 bases and 0 bases respectively, with 8 bases between them. Germline assignment: CDR1 KGHSH and CDR2 LQKENI. The CDR3 is 15 residues long. The CDR3 DNA reads TGTGCCAGCTCACCCAGGGGCACGAACACCGGGGAGCTGTTTTTT. Its translation is CASSPRGTNTGELFF.

The V call is TRBV5-1, the J call TRBJ2-2, with 12 bases identical to TRBD1. Germline-derived CDR1 and CDR2 are SGHRS and YFSETQ. This CDR3 is built from 19 residues. V gave up 6 bases and J gave up 6 bases; unmatched junction bases: 18. The CDR3 region is CASTHRDRGLLDTAGELFF. The CDR3 bases are TGCGCCAGCACCCACCGGGACAGGGGGCTCCTCGATACCGCCGGGGAGCTGTTTTTT.

The chain joins TRBV18 to TRBJ2-7; 7 bases line up with TRBD2. This CDR3 has 17 amino acids. The V and J ends lost 0 bases and 6 bases, in that order; junction bases with no gene match: 14. Germline V gene sequence: CDR1 KGHSH, CDR2 LQKENI. The CDR3 coding sequence is TGTGCCAGCTCACCACCGTATCCCGAAAAGCGGGAAGGCGAGCAGTACTTC. It yields the protein CASSPPYPEKREGEQYF.

This clone was seen a single time. This rearrangement joins TRBV7-9 to TRBJ2-2; 8 bases are shared with TRBD2. The CDR3 has 16 amino acids. V was pared by 5 bases and J by 7 bases, with 12 bases of the junction left unmatched. The germline V gene has CDR1 SEHNR and CDR2 FQNEAQ (reference sequence). CDR3 sequence: CASSLLGGARSGELFF. CDR3 nucleotides: TGTGCCAGCAGCCTACTCGGGGGGGCTCGTAGCGGGGAGCTGTTTTTT.

J is TRBJ2-7 and V is TRBV7-3; D is unresolved. Per germline, CDR1 SGHTA and CDR2 FQGTGA. V lost 4 bases and J lost 0, with 7 bases in between. The length of the CDR3 is 13 residues. CDR3 coding DNA: TGTGCCAGCAGCTCCGCCAACTCCTACGAGCAGTACTTC. Translating it yields CASSSANSYEQYF.

The chain employs TRBV7-9 and TRBJ1-1; D gene uncertain. The CDR3 consists of 16 residues. The ends were cut back, 1 base at V and 4 bases at J, with 16 bases in the middle. CDR1 and CDR2 (germline): SEHNR, FQNEAQ (reference sequence). CDR3 residues: CASSLGAVKAVTEAFF. The CDR3 DNA sequence: TGTGCCAGCAGCTTAGGGGCAGTCAAGGCGGTCACTGAAGCTTTCTTT.

The V and J genes are TRBV7-9 and TRBJ2-1; 7 bases agree with TRBD1. The germline V gene encodes CDR1 SEHNR and CDR2 FQNEAQ (reference sequence). V was pared by 1 base and J by 9 bases, with 9 bases of the junction left unmatched. The CDR3 is 15 amino acids. This chain's CDR3 is CASSLGGTDYGEQFF. The CDR3 DNA is TGTGCCAGCAGCTTAGGGGGGACAGACTATGGTGAGCAGTTCTTC. The entire variable domain, with the rest obtained from reference TRBV7-9 and TRBJ2-1, is as follows: DTGVSQNPRHKITKRGQNVTFRCDPISEHNRLYWYRQTLGQGPEFLTYFQNEAQLEKSRLLSDRFSAERPKGSFSTLEIQRTEQGDSAMYLCASSLGGTDYGEQFFGPGTRLTVL.

The chain uses TRBV7-9 and TRBJ1-2; no reliable D call. The CDR3 contains 13 residues. Germline assignment: CDR1 SEHNR and CDR2 FQNEAQ (reference sequence). V was trimmed by 5 bases and J by 8 bases, leaving 15 bases between them. CDR3: CASSLRWEGGYTF. The CDR3, as DNA: TGTGCCAGCAGCCTACGCTGGGAGGGCGGCTACACCTTC.

This clone was seen just once. The chain has TRBV18 and TRBJ1-1, with a weak D call TRBD1 (6 bases). Germline CDR1 is KGHSH and CDR2 is LQKENI. The V end lost 0 bases, the J end lost 5 bases, and 13 bases lay between the germline ends. This CDR3 has 15 residues. The CDR3 sequence is CASSPPNRARTEAFF. The CDR3 nucleotides read TGTGCCAGCTCACCACCTAACAGGGCTAGGACTGAAGCTTTCTTT.

This clone has a handful of counts. The V gene is TRBV18, the J gene TRBJ1-5; the D gene is possibly TRBD1 (5 bases). Germline assignment: CDR1 KGHSH and CDR2 LQKENI. The CDR3 is 15 residues long. V was cut by 2 bases and J by 4 bases, with 12 bases left in between. The CDR3: CASSPLGQMNQPQHF. The CDR3 coding sequence is TGTGCCAGCTCACCATTGGGGCAGATGAATCAGCCCCAGCATTTT.

This clone was found once. The chain has TRBV6-1 and TRBJ2-3, with D maybe TRBD2 (7 bases). The CDR3 runs 14 residues. The germline gives CDR1 MNHNS, CDR2 SASEGT. The V gene lost 2 bases and the J gene lost 4 bases, with 10 bases spanning the gap. The CDR3 DNA sequence: TGTGCCAGCAGTGAAAGGGGGGGTCCAGATACGCAGTATTTT. This translates into CASSERGGPDTQYF.

This clone showed up just once. The chain links TRBV5-8 to TRBJ2-7; 7 bases align to TRBD1. Germline V gene sequence: CDR1 SGHTS, CDR2 YDEGEE. Trimming took 4 bases from V and 0 from J; bases not matched to a gene: 10. This CDR3 is 16 amino acids long. DNA of the CDR3: TGTGCCAGCAGCCGGACCCGGGACAGTTCCTCCTACGAGCAGTACTTC. Amino acid sequence: CASSRTRDSSSYEQYF.

This CDR3 is CAWSGGGVGEKLFF. The CDR3 DNA sequence: TGTGCCTGGAGTGGGGGTGGGGTGGGCGAAAAACTGTTTTTT. The chain is built from TRBV30 and TRBJ1-4; D is unclear. The germline gives CDR1 GTSNPN, CDR2 SVGIG (reference sequence). V was trimmed by 1 base and J by 8 bases, leaving 14 bases between them. The CDR3 is 14 residues long.

V usage is TRBV29-1 and J usage is TRBJ2-5; 7 nucleotides match TRBD2. CDR1 is SQVTM, CDR2 ANQGSEA, per germline. The CDR3 loop spans 14 amino acids. The V and J ends lost 8 bases and 2 bases, in that order; junction bases with no gene match: 11. This CDR3 reads CSPVGLAEQETQYF. For the CDR3, the DNA is TGCAGCCCCGTGGGGCTAGCGGAACAAGAGACCCAGTACTTC.